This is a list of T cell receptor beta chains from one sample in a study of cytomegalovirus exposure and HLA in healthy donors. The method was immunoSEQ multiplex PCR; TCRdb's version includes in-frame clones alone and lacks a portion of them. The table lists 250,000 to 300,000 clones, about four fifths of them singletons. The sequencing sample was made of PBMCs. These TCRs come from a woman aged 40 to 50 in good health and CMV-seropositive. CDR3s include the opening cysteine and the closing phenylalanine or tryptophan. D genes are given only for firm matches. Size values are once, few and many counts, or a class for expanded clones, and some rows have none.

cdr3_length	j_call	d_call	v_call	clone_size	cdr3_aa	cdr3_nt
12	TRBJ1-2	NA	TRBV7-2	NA	CASSLGSYGYTF	TGTGCCAGCAGCTTAGGGAGCTATGGCTACACCTTC
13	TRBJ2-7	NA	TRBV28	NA	CASSLQGSYEQYF	TGTGCCAGCAGTTTACAGGGTTCCTACGAGCAGTACTTC
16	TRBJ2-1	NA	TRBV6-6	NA	CASSRFRSTNENEQFF	TGTGCCAGCAGTCGATTTCGGTCCACTAATGAAAATGAGCAGTTCTTC
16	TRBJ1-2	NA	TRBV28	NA	CASSLTFTEANYGYTF	TGTGCCAGCAGCCTTACATTTACCGAAGCTAACTATGGCTACACCTTC
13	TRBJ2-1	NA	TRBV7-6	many	CASSLTRANEQFF	TGTGCCAGCAGCTTGACGAGGGCAAATGAGCAGTTCTTC
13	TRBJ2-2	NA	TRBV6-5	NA	CATSRVRTGELFF	TGTGCCACCTCCAGGGTTCGCACCGGGGAGCTGTTTTTT
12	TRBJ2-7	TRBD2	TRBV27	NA	CASSLRAGGLYF	TGTGCCAGCAGTTTAAGGGCGGGAGGCCTGTACTTC
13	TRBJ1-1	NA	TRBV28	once	CASSSSLNTEAFF	TGTGCCAGCAGTTCCTCTCTGAACACTGAAGCTTTCTTT
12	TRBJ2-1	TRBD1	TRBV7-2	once	CASSLGDSTQFF	TGTGCCAGCAGCTTAGGGGACAGTACTCAGTTCTTC
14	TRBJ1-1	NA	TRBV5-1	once	CASSSAAGNTEAFF	TGCGCCAGCAGCTCTGCGGCGGGGAACACTGAAGCTTTCTTT
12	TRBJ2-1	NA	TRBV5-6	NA	CASSLSGAEQFF	TGTGCCAGCAGCCTTAGCGGCGCTGAGCAGTTCTTC
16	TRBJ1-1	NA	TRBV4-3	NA	CASSQDNYAGATEAFF	TGCGCCAGCAGCCAAGATAACTACGCAGGGGCCACTGAAGCTTTCTTT
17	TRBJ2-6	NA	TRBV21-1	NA	CASSRRLLRRGANVLTF	TGTGCCAGCAGCCGAAGACTTTTACGTCGTGGGGCCAACGTCCTGACTTTC
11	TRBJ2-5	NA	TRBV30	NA	CAWSVMETQYF	TGTGCCTGGAGTGTCATGGAGACCCAGTACTTC
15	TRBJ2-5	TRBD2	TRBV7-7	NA	CASSLTTGGQETQYF	TGTGCTAGCAGCTTAACGACGGGGGGCCAAGAGACCCAGTACTTC
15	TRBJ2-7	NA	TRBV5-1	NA	CASSAPGLESYEQYF	TGCGCCAGCAGCGCGCCGGGACTGGAGTCCTACGAGCAGTACTTC
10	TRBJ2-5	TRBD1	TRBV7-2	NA	CASSHDRVHF	TGTGCCAGCAGCCATGACAGGGTACACTTC
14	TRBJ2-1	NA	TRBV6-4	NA	CASSDTSGAIEQFF	TGTGCCAGCAGTGACACGTCGGGAGCAATTGAGCAGTTCTTC
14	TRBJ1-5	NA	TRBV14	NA	CASSPGGISLPQHF	TGTGCCAGCAGCCCAGGTGGCATATCATTACCCCAGCATTTT
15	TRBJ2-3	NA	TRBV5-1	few	CASSLGTSDTDTQYF	TGCGCCAGCAGCCTGGGGACTTCCGACACAGATACGCAGTATTTT
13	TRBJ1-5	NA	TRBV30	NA	CAWSLTGNQPQHF	TGTGCCTGGAGTTTGACAGGCAATCAGCCCCAGCATTTT
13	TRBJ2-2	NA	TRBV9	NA	CASSLQGSGELFF	TGTGCCAGCAGCTTACAGGGTAGCGGGGAGCTGTTTTTT
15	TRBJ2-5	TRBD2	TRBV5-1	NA	CASSQTPSGIETQYF	TGCGCCAGCAGCCAGACCCCTAGCGGGATTGAGACCCAGTACTTC
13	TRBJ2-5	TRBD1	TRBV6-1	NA	CARRQGGQETQYF	TGTGCCAGAAGACAGGGGGGCCAAGAGACCCAGTACTTC
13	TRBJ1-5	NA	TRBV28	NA	CASSLPYNQPQHF	TGTGCCAGCAGTTTACCTTACAATCAGCCCCAGCATTTT
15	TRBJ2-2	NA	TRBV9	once	CASSSSGGNTGELFF	TGTGCCAGCAGCAGTAGCGGAGGGAACACCGGGGAGCTGTTTTTT
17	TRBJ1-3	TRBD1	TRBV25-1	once	CASSGTGGSAGGNTIYF	TGTGCCAGCAGTGGAACAGGGGGCTCGGCCGGTGGAAACACCATATATTTT
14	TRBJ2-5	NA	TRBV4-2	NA	CASSQGGVGETQYF	TGTGCCAGCAGCCAGGGGGGAGTGGGTGAGACCCAGTACTTC
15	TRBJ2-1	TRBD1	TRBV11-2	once	CASSKGQGINNEQFF	TGTGCCAGCAGCAAAGGACAGGGAATAAACAATGAGCAGTTCTTC
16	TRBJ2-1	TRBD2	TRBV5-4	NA	CASSLGSGSGSNEQFF	TGTGCCAGCAGCTTGGGGAGCGGGAGCGGAAGCAATGAGCAGTTCTTC
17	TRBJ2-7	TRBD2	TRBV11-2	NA	CASSLDRGLAGAYEQYF	TGTGCCAGCAGCTTAGATAGGGGACTAGCGGGGGCCTACGAGCAGTACTTC
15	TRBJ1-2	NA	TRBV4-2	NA	CASSQEDYSNYGYTF	TGTGCCAGCAGCCAAGAAGACTACAGCAACTATGGCTACACCTTC
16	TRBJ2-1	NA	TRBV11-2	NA	CASSLGTLSSYNEQFF	TGTGCCAGCAGCTTGGGGACTCTTAGCTCCTACAATGAGCAGTTCTTC
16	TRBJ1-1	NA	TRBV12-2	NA	CASRLDARARWTEAFF	TGTGCAAGTCGCTTAGATGCGAGGGCTCGGTGGACTGAAGCTTTCTTT
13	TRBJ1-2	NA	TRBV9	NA	CASSVVTSEGYTF	TGTGCCAGCAGCGTAGTCACTTCTGAGGGCTACACCTTC
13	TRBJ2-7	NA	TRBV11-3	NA	CASSPDNSYEQYF	TGTGCCAGCAGCCCAGACAACTCCTACGAGCAGTACTTC
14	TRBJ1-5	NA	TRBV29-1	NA	CSVETGDGNQPQHF	TGCAGCGTTGAAACAGGCGATGGCAATCAGCCCCAGCATTTT
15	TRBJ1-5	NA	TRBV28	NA	CASSFGGTGYQPQHF	TGTGCTAGCAGTTTTGGAGGAACGGGTTATCAGCCCCAGCATTTT
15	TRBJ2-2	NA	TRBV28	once	CASSFPGRNTGELFF	TGTGCCAGCAGTTTTCCGGGGAGGAACACCGGGGAGCTGTTTTTT
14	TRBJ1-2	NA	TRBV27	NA	CASSLRAQGYGYTF	TGTGCCAGCAGTTTAAGGGCACAGGGCTATGGCTACACCTTC
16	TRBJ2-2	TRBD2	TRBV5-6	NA	CASSLELAGGSGELFF	TGTGCCAGCAGCTTGGAGTTAGCGGGAGGTAGCGGGGAGCTGTTTTTT
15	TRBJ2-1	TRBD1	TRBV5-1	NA	CASSLEGADYNEQFF	TGCGCCAGCAGCTTGGAGGGGGCGGATTACAATGAGCAGTTCTTC
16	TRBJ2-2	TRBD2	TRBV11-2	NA	CASISTRKRGTGELFF	TGTGCCAGCATCTCCACGAGAAAGCGGGGGACCGGGGAGCTGTTTTTT
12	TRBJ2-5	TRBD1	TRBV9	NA	CARCTGEETQYF	TGTGCCCGCTGTACAGGGGAGGAGACCCAGTACTTC
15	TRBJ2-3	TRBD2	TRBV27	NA	CASRLSGASTDTQYF	TGTGCCAGCAGACTCAGCGGGGCTAGCACAGATACGCAGTATTTT
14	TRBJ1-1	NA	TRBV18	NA	CASTRKGENTEAFF	TGTGCCAGCACCCGTAAAGGGGAGAACACTGAAGCTTTCTTT
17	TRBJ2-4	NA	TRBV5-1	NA	CASSLEGGMGAKNSQYF	TGCGCCAGCAGCTTGGAGGGCGGGATGGGAGCCAAAAACAGTCAGTACTTC
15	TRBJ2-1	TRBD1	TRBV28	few	CASSFRQGRGHEQFF	TGTGCCAGCAGTTTCCGACAGGGTCGTGGGCATGAGCAGTTCTTC
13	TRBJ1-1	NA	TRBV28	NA	CASRRQSNTEAFF	TGTGCCAGCAGGCGACAATCGAACACTGAAGCTTTCTTT
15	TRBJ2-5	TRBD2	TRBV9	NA	CASSVTSGSQETQYF	TGTGCCAGCAGCGTAACTAGCGGGAGCCAAGAGACCCAGTACTTC
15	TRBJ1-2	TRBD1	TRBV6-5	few	CASSYRLGQGDGYTF	TGTGCCAGCAGTTACAGGTTGGGACAGGGCGATGGCTACACCTTC